Listed below are T cell receptor beta chains from one sample, sequenced in a study of T cells after yellow fever vaccination. Each CDR3 protein is one row after TCRdb ran MiXCR on the 5' RACE reads. The data contain some 350,000 distinct CDR3 sequences, 4.1% of them singletons. The specimen comprised PBMCs, sampled 5 days after the yellow fever booster vaccination. The receptors originated from a man aged 18 to 30 who received the YFV17D yellow fever vaccine. The CDR3 runs from the conserved cysteine through the conserved F or W. Fields, in order: clone size, J gene, D gene, V gene, CDR3 DNA, CDR3 protein. D genes are given only for firm matches. Clone size is given for some rows only: seen once, a few or many times, or a class if the clone is expanded.

clone_size: -; j_call: TRBJ2-5; d_call: -; v_call: TRBV6-5; cdr3_nt: TGTGCCAGCAGTTACTCAGTCGGGACGGGGACCCAGTACTTC; cdr3_aa: CASSYSVGTGTQYF
clone_size: few; j_call: TRBJ1-5; d_call: TRBD1; v_call: TRBV18; cdr3_nt: TGTGCCAGCTCACTACGGGACAGGGGGAATCAGCCCCAGCATTTT; cdr3_aa: CASSLRDRGNQPQHF
clone_size: many; j_call: TRBJ1-1; d_call: -; v_call: TRBV5-1; cdr3_nt: TGCGCCAGCAGCCCACAGGACCCGAACACTGAAGCTTTCTTT; cdr3_aa: CASSPQDPNTEAFF
clone_size: few; j_call: TRBJ2-5; d_call: -; v_call: TRBV5-6; cdr3_nt: TGTGCCAGCAGCTTCGCAGGGGTAGAGACCCAGTACTTC; cdr3_aa: CASSFAGVETQYF
clone_size: many; j_call: TRBJ1-6; d_call: TRBD1; v_call: TRBV27; cdr3_nt: TGTGCCAGCAGTTTTCCGGCGACAGGGGATAATTCACCCCTCCACTTT; cdr3_aa: CASSFPATGDNSPLHF
clone_size: -; j_call: TRBJ2-1; d_call: -; v_call: TRBV27; cdr3_nt: TGTGCCAGCAGTTTCCGGAGGGGAGGCAATGAGCAGTTCTTC; cdr3_aa: CASSFRRGGNEQFF
clone_size: few; j_call: TRBJ1-2; d_call: -; v_call: TRBV5-1; cdr3_nt: TGCGCCAGCAGCTTGGATGTTGGCAATAACTATGGCTACACCTTC; cdr3_aa: CASSLDVGNNYGYTF
clone_size: few; j_call: TRBJ2-1; d_call: -; v_call: TRBV29-1; cdr3_nt: TGCAGCGTTGAAATTACGGTCCGTAGTGAGCAGTTCTTC; cdr3_aa: CSVEITVRSEQFF
clone_size: few; j_call: TRBJ2-5; d_call: -; v_call: TRBV5-5; cdr3_nt: TGTGCCAGCAGCTTGTTGGACCGGGGCCAAGAGACCCAGTACTTC; cdr3_aa: CASSLLDRGQETQYF
clone_size: many; j_call: TRBJ1-2; d_call: -; v_call: TRBV20-1; cdr3_nt: TGCAGTGCCCCCGCCCGGGGGAGTGGGAAACTAGGGGGAAACTATGGCTACACCTTC; cdr3_aa: CSAPARGSGKLGGNYGYTF
clone_size: many; j_call: TRBJ2-4; d_call: TRBD1; v_call: TRBV5-1; cdr3_nt: TGCGCCAGCAGCTTGCGACAGGGTAAAAACATTCAGTACTTC; cdr3_aa: CASSLRQGKNIQYF
clone_size: many; j_call: TRBJ1-4; d_call: -; v_call: TRBV27; cdr3_nt: TGTGCCAGCAGTTTTGTCACGGGGATCGGGGAAAAACTGTTTTTT; cdr3_aa: CASSFVTGIGEKLFF
clone_size: -; j_call: TRBJ2-1; d_call: -; v_call: TRBV6-1; cdr3_nt: TGTGCCAGCAGTGAATGGGAGCAGTTCTTC; cdr3_aa: CASSEWEQFF
clone_size: -; j_call: TRBJ2-3; d_call: -; v_call: TRBV10-1; cdr3_nt: TGCGCCAGCGGGCACAGCACAGATACGCAGTATTTT; cdr3_aa: CASGHSTDTQYF
clone_size: many; j_call: TRBJ2-3; d_call: -; v_call: TRBV4-3; cdr3_nt: TGCGCCAGCAGCCAGCGACCCACGAGCACAGATACGCAGTATTTT; cdr3_aa: CASSQRPTSTDTQYF
clone_size: few; j_call: TRBJ2-5; d_call: -; v_call: TRBV7-8; cdr3_nt: TGTGCCAGCAGCCCTAGGAGGGTTAGGGGGGAGACCCAGTACTTC; cdr3_aa: CASSPRRVRGETQYF
clone_size: few; j_call: TRBJ2-1; d_call: -; v_call: TRBV6-5; cdr3_nt: TGTGCCAGCAGTTACGACACCCTGTACAATGAGCAGTTCTTC; cdr3_aa: CASSYDTLYNEQFF
clone_size: few; j_call: TRBJ1-4; d_call: -; v_call: TRBV4-3; cdr3_nt: TGCGCCAGCAGCCGCGACTATACCCGGGTCACTAATGAAAAACTGTTTTTT; cdr3_aa: CASSRDYTRVTNEKLFF
clone_size: -; j_call: TRBJ2-7; d_call: TRBD1; v_call: TRBV20-1; cdr3_nt: TGCAGTGCTAGCGGGCTCTCCGGGACAGAATACGAGCAGTACTTC; cdr3_aa: CSASGLSGTEYEQYF
clone_size: few; j_call: TRBJ2-6; d_call: -; v_call: TRBV28; cdr3_nt: TGTGCCAGCTCCCCGATTAGGAGGGCGGCCGTCCTGACTTTC; cdr3_aa: CASSPIRRAAVLTF
clone_size: few; j_call: TRBJ2-3; d_call: -; v_call: TRBV20-1; cdr3_nt: TGCAGTGCTAGTTCCGGACTCCCCACAGATACGCAGTATTTT; cdr3_aa: CSASSGLPTDTQYF
clone_size: -; j_call: TRBJ2-3; d_call: TRBD1; v_call: TRBV29-1; cdr3_nt: TGCAGCGTTGAAGACGGGACAGAAGAGACAGATACGCAGTATTTT; cdr3_aa: CSVEDGTEETDTQYF
clone_size: -; j_call: TRBJ2-3; d_call: TRBD1; v_call: TRBV9; cdr3_nt: TGTGCCAGCAGCCCACTCCCCGGGACAGTCTTCTCAGATACGCAGTATTTT; cdr3_aa: CASSPLPGTVFSDTQYF
clone_size: few; j_call: TRBJ2-5; d_call: -; v_call: TRBV6-5; cdr3_nt: TGTGCCAGCAGTTTCGGGGGTCTGCAAGAGACCCAGTACTTC; cdr3_aa: CASSFGGLQETQYF
clone_size: -; j_call: TRBJ2-1; d_call: -; v_call: TRBV28; cdr3_nt: TGTGCCAGCAGTTTACCGACCGGAGTCAATGAGCAGTTCTTC; cdr3_aa: CASSLPTGVNEQFF
clone_size: many; j_call: TRBJ2-2; d_call: -; v_call: TRBV19; cdr3_nt: -; cdr3_aa: CASTDAGFGAGELFF
clone_size: -; j_call: TRBJ1-6; d_call: -; v_call: TRBV5-1; cdr3_nt: TGCGCCAGCAGCCCCGCGGAGAATTCACCCCTCCACTTT; cdr3_aa: CASSPAENSPLHF
clone_size: -; j_call: TRBJ2-5; d_call: -; v_call: TRBV6-5; cdr3_nt: TGTGCCAGCAGTTACGGCGAGCTCCGAGAGACCCAGTACTTC; cdr3_aa: CASSYGELRETQYF
clone_size: few; j_call: TRBJ2-1; d_call: TRBD1; v_call: TRBV7-9; cdr3_nt: TGTGCCAGCAGCATACCGTCCGGTAGGGGGCCTTCCTACAATGAGCAGTTCTTC; cdr3_aa: CASSIPSGRGPSYNEQFF
clone_size: many; j_call: TRBJ1-4; d_call: TRBD1; v_call: TRBV4-2; cdr3_nt: TGTGCCAGCAGCCAAGATCCGACCACAGGGGCGAGTGAAAAACTGTTTTTT; cdr3_aa: CASSQDPTTGASEKLFF
clone_size: many; j_call: TRBJ2-5; d_call: TRBD2; v_call: TRBV6-5; cdr3_nt: TGTGCCAGCAGTTACGCGGGGGGGCGCGAGACCCAGTACTTC; cdr3_aa: CASSYAGGRETQYF
clone_size: -; j_call: TRBJ2-3; d_call: -; v_call: TRBV9; cdr3_nt: TGTGCCAGCAGCGGTAGCCTCCCGGGTTATACGCAGTATTTT; cdr3_aa: CASSGSLPGYTQYF
clone_size: many; j_call: TRBJ2-3; d_call: -; v_call: TRBV4-3; cdr3_nt: TGCGCCAGCAGCCAAGATTGGGGCCCAGATACGCAGTATTTT; cdr3_aa: CASSQDWGPDTQYF
clone_size: few; j_call: TRBJ2-1; d_call: -; v_call: TRBV6-2/TRBV6-3; cdr3_nt: TGTGCCAGCAGACATGGGGCCGGTGGAGGTGAGCAGTTCTTC; cdr3_aa: CASRHGAGGGEQFF
clone_size: few; j_call: TRBJ2-7; d_call: -; v_call: TRBV19; cdr3_nt: TGTGCCAGTAGTATATCAGGCCTCACCTACGAGCAGTACTTC; cdr3_aa: CASSISGLTYEQYF
clone_size: -; j_call: TRBJ2-1; d_call: TRBD2; v_call: TRBV7-2; cdr3_nt: TGTGCCAGCAGCCGAGCGGGGGGGAGCTCCTACAATGAGCAGTTCTTC; cdr3_aa: CASSRAGGSSYNEQFF
clone_size: few; j_call: TRBJ1-3; d_call: TRBD1; v_call: TRBV20-1; cdr3_nt: TGCAGTGCTAGCGACAGGGTCTCTGGAAACACCATATATTTT; cdr3_aa: CSASDRVSGNTIYF
clone_size: many; j_call: TRBJ1-2; d_call: -; v_call: TRBV27; cdr3_nt: TGTGCCAGCAGCCCAGCGGGGGACGGCTACACCTTC; cdr3_aa: CASSPAGDGYTF
clone_size: few; j_call: TRBJ2-3; d_call: TRBD2; v_call: TRBV10-3; cdr3_nt: TGTGCCATCAGTGAGGAACTAGCGGGGGGCCTCGATACGCAGTATTTT; cdr3_aa: CAISEELAGGLDTQYF
clone_size: -; j_call: TRBJ2-1; d_call: TRBD2; v_call: TRBV7-2; cdr3_nt: TGTGCCAGCAGCACCCGTAGCGGGGGGGCCGGAAATGAGCAGTTCTTC; cdr3_aa: CASSTRSGGAGNEQFF
clone_size: few; j_call: TRBJ2-5; d_call: -; v_call: TRBV5-1; cdr3_nt: TGCGCCAGCAGCTTGGGGGGGCAGGAACGAGAGACCCAGTACTTC; cdr3_aa: CASSLGGQERETQYF
clone_size: -; j_call: TRBJ1-5; d_call: -; v_call: TRBV7-2; cdr3_nt: TGTGCCAGCAGCCCAGTAGGAGGGGCAGATAGCAATCAGCCCCAGCATTTT; cdr3_aa: CASSPVGGADSNQPQHF
clone_size: -; j_call: TRBJ1-4; d_call: -; v_call: TRBV18; cdr3_nt: TGTGCCAGCTCACCAGGGACTATGGGTGAAAAACTGTTTTTT; cdr3_aa: CASSPGTMGEKLFF
clone_size: many; j_call: TRBJ1-3; d_call: -; v_call: TRBV7-6; cdr3_nt: TGTGCCAGCAGCTTAGGATCCCGCTCTGGAAACACCATATATTTT; cdr3_aa: CASSLGSRSGNTIYF
clone_size: few; j_call: TRBJ1-4; d_call: -; v_call: TRBV5-1; cdr3_nt: TGCGCCAGCAGCTTGGTTTTTCTGGGGGATGAAAAACTGTTTTTT; cdr3_aa: CASSLVFLGDEKLFF
clone_size: -; j_call: TRBJ2-3; d_call: TRBD1; v_call: TRBV6-1; cdr3_nt: TGTGCCAGCAGTGAATGGGGGGGACAGGGGGCCCCTGATACGCAGTATTTT; cdr3_aa: CASSEWGGQGAPDTQYF
clone_size: many; j_call: TRBJ2-1; d_call: -; v_call: TRBV9; cdr3_nt: TGTGCCAGCAGCCTTAGAGTAGGGGCCAATGAGCAGTTCTTC; cdr3_aa: CASSLRVGANEQFF
clone_size: many; j_call: TRBJ1-1; d_call: -; v_call: TRBV6-5; cdr3_nt: TGTGCCAGCAGTCTTGCCGGGACCGATAAAGCTTTCTTT; cdr3_aa: CASSLAGTDKAFF
clone_size: many; j_call: TRBJ1-5; d_call: -; v_call: TRBV20-1; cdr3_nt: TGCAGTGAGTCGAGGGGTGGCAATCAGCCCCAGCATTTT; cdr3_aa: CSESRGGNQPQHF
clone_size: few; j_call: TRBJ2-1; d_call: -; v_call: TRBV11-2; cdr3_nt: TGTGCCAGCAGCCCGCCGTTGGGGGGAAGCGGCGCCTACAATGAGCAGTTCTTC; cdr3_aa: CASSPPLGGSGAYNEQFF
clone_size: many; j_call: TRBJ1-5; d_call: -; v_call: TRBV28; cdr3_nt: TGTGCCAGCAGCCTCAGGGTTTCGTTCTCGGTCGATCAGCCCCAGCATTTT; cdr3_aa: CASSLRVSFSVDQPQHF
clone_size: -; j_call: TRBJ2-7; d_call: TRBD2; v_call: TRBV7-2; cdr3_nt: TGTGCCAGCAGCCCGGGAGGCGGCCGGGAGCAGTACTTC; cdr3_aa: CASSPGGGREQYF
clone_size: many; j_call: TRBJ1-6; d_call: -; v_call: TRBV27; cdr3_nt: TGTGCCAGCAGCCCGGCCCGGAATTCACCCCTCCACTTT; cdr3_aa: CASSPARNSPLHF
clone_size: few; j_call: TRBJ2-7; d_call: TRBD2; v_call: TRBV3-1; cdr3_nt: TGTGCCAGCAGCCAAGAAGGGACTACGGGCGAGCAGTACTTC; cdr3_aa: CASSQEGTTGEQYF
clone_size: few; j_call: TRBJ2-5; d_call: -; v_call: TRBV18; cdr3_nt: TGTGCCAGCTCACCACTTCTGCAGGGGCGAGAGACCCAGTACTTC; cdr3_aa: CASSPLLQGRETQYF
clone_size: -; j_call: TRBJ1-2; d_call: -; v_call: TRBV20-1; cdr3_nt: TGCAGTGCTAGAGATTCGCGGGGGGGACCTTCGGGCTACACCTTC; cdr3_aa: CSARDSRGGPSGYTF
clone_size: -; j_call: TRBJ2-2; d_call: -; v_call: TRBV4-3; cdr3_nt: TGCGCCAGCAGCCAAGAAATCCAATCCGGGGAGCTGTTTTTT; cdr3_aa: CASSQEIQSGELFF